This T cell receptor (beta chain) was obtained from a study of identical twins' blood T cells. General study findings and limits: Even for out-of-frame TCRbeta, twins reportedly shared V gene usage much more than unrelated donors. Twins shared more top CDR3 clonotypes than unrelated donors did.

Germline V gene data show CDR1 as SNHLY and CDR2 as FYNNEI. There are 11 residues in the CDR3. V dropped 6 bases and J dropped 7 bases, with 7 bases sitting between them. In the case of this clonotype: Its target is not known.

In the original processing: Each library had roughly 2.2 to 4 million CDR3 reads and about 90,000 to nearly 550,000 clonotypes. MiXCR, applied by TCRdb to the 5' RACE reads, yields one record per CDR3 protein. Clone size and V and J calls follow TCRdb, not the original study. The sample lists 400,000 or so distinct CDR3 sequences; more than 25% were seen once. The donors were healthy female monozygous twins, three pairs in total. The source is a woman between 18 and 49 years old in good health. Specimen: PBMCs. The chain recombines TRBV2 with TRBJ1-5, with D unresolved. CDR3 DNA: TGTGCCAGCAGATTCGACCAGCCCCAGCATTTT. This translates into CASRFDQPQHF.